The next 27 T cell receptor beta chains were all read from a single sample in a study of technical replicates of blood from a few donors. Sequencing was performed with immunoSEQ multiplex PCR; in TCRdb, only in-frame clones are kept and a portion is missing. Found here are approximately 97,000 clones, about 95% of them singletons; the top ten hold more than 0.3%. Sequencing used T cells isolated from PBMCs. The receptors come from a human donor in good health.

V gene TRBV10-3 combines with J gene TRBJ1-5; TRBD1 aligns across 10 bases. The germline V gene encodes CDR1 ENHRY and CDR2 SYGVKD. J was trimmed by 5 bases and V by 5 bases; bases with no gene match: 3. The CDR3 is made up of 14 amino acids. The CDR3 region is CAISQDRGDQPQHF. The CDR3 bases are TGTGCCATCAGTCAGGACAGGGGGGATCAGCCCCAGCATTTT.

The genes are TRBV13 and TRBJ2-1, with D possibly being TRBD1 (6 bases). This CDR3 is 13 amino acids long. The V gene's germline CDR1 is PRHDT and CDR2 FYEKMQ (reference sequence). With 6 bases removed from V and 8 bases from J, the gap between germline ends came to 14 bases. The CDR3 loop is CASSLPTGYEQFF. In DNA, the CDR3 is TGTGCCAGCAGTCTTCCCACAGGGTATGAGCAGTTCTTC. Looking up the rest from reference TRBV13 and TRBJ2-1 gives the full variable domain: AAGVIQSPRHLIKEKRETATLKCYPIPRHDTVYWYQQGPGQDPQFLISFYEKMQSDKGSIPDRFSAQQFSDYHSELNMSSLELGDSALYFCASSLPTGYEQFFGPGTRLTVL.

This clone was recorded once. CDR3 DNA: TGTGCCAGCAGCTATGGGACAGGTGTTATCTACGAGCAGTACTTC. Amino acid sequence: CASSYGTGVIYEQYF. The gene calls are TRBV7-2 and TRBJ2-7; 8 bases match TRBD1. The CDR3 loop spans 15 amino acids. Per the germline V gene, CDR1 is SGHTA and CDR2 is FQGNSA. With V trimmed by 4 bases and J by 3 bases, 8 bases remained unmatched.

This clone is a singleton in its sample. The chain joins TRBV19 to TRBJ2-5; TRBD2 aligns across 10 bases. This CDR3 has 14 amino acids. CDR1 is LNHDA and CDR2 is SQIVND in the germline V gene (reference sequence). Trimming removed 5 bases from V and 3 bases from J; junction bases left unmatched: 3. The CDR3 nucleotides are TGTGCCAGTAGTTTCCTAGCGGGAGAAGAGACCCAGTACTTC. Translation: CASSFLAGEETQYF. Full variable domain (rest looked up from reference TRBV19 and TRBJ2-5): DGGITQSPKYLFRKEGQNVTLSCEQNLNHDAMYWYRQDPGQGLRLIYYSQIVNDFQKGDIAEGYSVSREKKESFPLTVTSAQKNPTAFYLCASSFLAGEETQYFGPGTRLLVL.

The chain joins TRBV21-1 to TRBJ1-1; the D call in the table, TRBD1, was not verified against the DNA. TRBV21-1 constitutes a pseudogene. The CDR3 loop spans 13 amino acids. The chain's CDR3 is CASSNGDRPLAFF. As DNA, the CDR3 is TGTGCCAGCAGCAATGGGGACAGACCGTTGGCTTTCTTT.

The chain recombines TRBV27 with TRBJ2-2, with 8 bases that match TRBD2. Trimming removed 8 bases from V and 5 bases from J; junction bases left unmatched: 7. The CDR3 loop spans 14 amino acids. Germline values: CDR1 MNHEY, CDR2 SMNVEV (reference sequence). This CDR3 reads CASSVGGGTGELFF. CDR3 bases: TGTGCCAGCTCCGTCGGGGGGGGGACCGGGGAGCTGTTTTTT.

This clone was detected only once. The chain uses TRBV6-1 and TRBJ1-5; D not certain. The CDR3 extends over 12 amino acids. V lost 2 bases to trimming and J lost 6 bases, with 5 bases between them. CDR1 and CDR2 from the germline V gene are MNHNS and SASEGT. The CDR3 spells CASSEFLQPQHF. CDR3 in DNA: TGTGCCAGCAGTGAATTTCTTCAGCCCCAGCATTTT.

The chain uses TRBV19 and TRBJ2-5; D is undetermined. Germline CDR1 LNHDA, CDR2 SQIVND (reference sequence). There are 13 residues in the CDR3. The germline V and J ends were trimmed by 5 bases and 7 bases, with 14 bases remaining between them. CDR3 bases: TGTGCCAGTAGTGGAACGAGGTTAGGGACCCAGTACTTC. It specifies CASSGTRLGTQYF.

The CDR3 reads CSVEPVKETQYF. In nucleotides, the CDR3 is TGCAGCGTTGAACCGGTAAAAGAGACCCAGTACTTC. The rearrangement uses TRBV29-1 and TRBJ2-5; D is ambiguous. This CDR3 has 12 residues. Germline lookup yields CDR1 SQVTM and CDR2 ANQGSEA. With 2 bases removed from V and 3 bases from J, the gap between germline ends came to 7 bases.

In DNA form, the CDR3 reads TGTGCCAGCAGCTTGGACAGGGGGCGCATTTATGGCTACACCTTC. It is translated as CASSLDRGRIYGYTF. The chain carries TRBV7-2 and TRBJ1-2; 11 bases match TRBD1. V dropped 3 bases and J dropped 5; count of bases not matched to a gene: 5. Germline V gene lookup returns CDR1 SGHTA and CDR2 FQGNSA. This CDR3 comprises 15 residues.

The chain's CDR3 is CASSQEGGIVTEAFF. For the CDR3, the DNA is TGCGCCAGCAGCCAAGAAGGAGGGATCGTGACTGAAGCTTTCTTT. The chain has TRBV4-3 and TRBJ1-1; D uncertain. CDR1 and CDR2 from the germline V gene are LGHNA and YSLEER. The CDR3 is 15 amino acids. The V and J ends lost 0 bases and 5 bases respectively, with 13 bases between them.

The rearrangement uses TRBV29-1 and TRBJ1-2; D might be TRBD1 (6 bases). CDR3 length equals 13 residues. The germline V gene encodes CDR1 SQVTM and CDR2 ANQGSEA. V lost 5 bases to trimming and J lost 7 bases, with 17 bases between them. As DNA, the CDR3 is TGCAGCGTTTTTACAGGGTGGGGGTCTGGCTACACCTTC. The encoded protein is CSVFTGWGSGYTF.

The DNA for the CDR3 is TGTGCCAGTAGTTCACAGGGAAATCAGCCCCAGCATTTT. Protein sequence: CASSSQGNQPQHF. The chain couples TRBV19 to TRBJ1-5; D perhaps matches TRBD1 (6 bases). V was pared by 5 bases and J by 4 bases, with 9 bases between. The CDR3 is 13 amino acids. Germline V gives CDR1 LNHDA, CDR2 SQIVND (reference sequence).

The chain recombines TRBV4-1 with TRBJ1-1; no reliable D call. Trimming removed 0 bases from V and 0 bases from J, with 11 bases in between. Germline CDR1 MGHRA, CDR2 YSYEKL. The CDR3 has 16 amino acids. The CDR3 protein is CASSQDGAPMNTEAFF. CDR3 bases: TGCGCCAGCAGCCAAGATGGAGCACCCATGAACACTGAAGCTTTCTTT.

V gene TRBV7-2 combines with J gene TRBJ2-5; TRBD1 aligns across 11 bases. This CDR3 has 14 residues. The junction had 7 bases not matched to a gene; V was cut back by 6 bases and J by 7 bases. From germline, CDR1 is SGHTA and CDR2 FQGNSA. CDR3 coding DNA: TGTGCCAGCAGTTCCGGGACAGGGGGATGGACCCAGTACTTC. It codes for CASSSGTGGWTQYF.

The rearrangement links TRBV9 to TRBJ2-7, with 9 bases that match TRBD1. The germline V gene has CDR1 SGDLS and CDR2 YYNGEE. Trimming removed 2 bases from V and 5 bases from J; junction bases left unmatched: 11. The CDR3 is made up of 16 amino acids. The CDR3 DNA follows: TGTGCCAGCAGCGTGGGTGGGACAGGGTACCCCCACGAGCAGTACTTC. It encodes CASSVGGTGYPHEQYF.

This clone showed up just a few times. V usage is TRBV19 and J usage is TRBJ1-5, with 9 positions matching TRBD1. The CDR3 extends over 16 amino acids. V shed 5 bases, J shed 3 bases, and the junction held 8 bases outside the gene matches. Germline loops: CDR1 LNHDA, CDR2 SQIVND (reference sequence). The CDR3 here is CASSRDRDVYNQPQHF. CDR3 coding DNA: TGTGCCAGTAGTCGGGACAGGGACGTGTACAATCAGCCCCAGCATTTT.

The chain carries TRBV28 and TRBJ2-3; 8 bases agree with TRBD1. V shed 6 bases, J shed 1 base, and the junction held 6 bases outside the gene matches. The CDR3 has 15 residues. The germline V gene has CDR1 MDHEN and CDR2 SYDVKM. DNA of the CDR3: TGTGCCAGCAGAACTCCGGGACAGGGCACAGATACGCAGTATTTT. Translating gives CASRTPGQGTDTQYF.

J is TRBJ1-1 and V is TRBV30; D is ambiguous. Germline V gives CDR1 GTSNPN, CDR2 SVGIG (reference sequence). V gave up 3 bases and J gave up 3 bases, with 11 bases separating them. This CDR3 is built from 13 residues. The CDR3 sequence is CAWSPERYTEAFF. For the CDR3, the DNA is TGTGCCTGGAGCCCCGAGAGGTACACTGAAGCTTTCTTT.

The chain joins TRBV5-1 to TRBJ1-1; no reliable D call. The V and J ends lost 0 bases and 4 bases respectively, with 10 bases between them. This CDR3 contains 14 residues. Germline loops: CDR1 SGHRS, CDR2 YFSETQ. Here the CDR3 DNA reads TGCGCCAGCAGCTTGGCCTTTCTTATCACTGAAGCTTTCTTT. Amino acids: CASSLAFLITEAFF.

This chain joins TRBV19 and TRBJ2-3; 12 bases fit TRBD2. Trimming removed 5 bases from V and 0 bases from J; junction bases left unmatched: 9. Germline lookup yields CDR1 LNHDA and CDR2 SQIVND (reference sequence). This CDR3 contains 18 residues. CDR3 in amino acids: CASSSPSGRDTSTDTQYF. CDR3 DNA sequence: TGTGCCAGTAGTTCCCCTAGCGGGAGGGATACTAGCACAGATACGCAGTATTTT.

The chain employs TRBV30 and TRBJ1-2; a weak D match, TRBD1 (5 bases). The CDR3 extends over 12 amino acids. V was trimmed by 0 bases and J by 8 bases, leaving 10 bases between them. Germline V gene data show CDR1 as GTSNPN and CDR2 as SVGIG (reference sequence). The CDR3, as DNA: TGTGCCTGGAGTGTTGGGTCAGGGGGCTACACCTTC. Translating gives CAWSVGSGGYTF.

The chain carries TRBV10-3 and TRBJ1-2, with 8 bases identical to TRBD1. Germline V CDR1 and CDR2: ENHRY, SYGVKD. V lost 3 bases and J lost 2; bases outside the gene matches: 5. There are 15 residues in the CDR3. The CDR3 region is CAISDLSGGNYGYTF. CDR3 nucleotide sequence: TGTGCCATCAGTGATTTATCAGGGGGCAACTATGGCTACACCTTC.

CDR3 in DNA: TGTGCCAGCAGTTACGGACAAGGCCATGGCTACACCTTC. Translation: CASSYGQGHGYTF. V and J are TRBV6-6 and TRBJ1-2, with a tentative D call TRBD1 (5 bases). CDR1 and CDR2 (germline): MNHNY, SVGAGI (reference sequence). Trimming cost V 2 bases and J 6 bases, with 10 bases left between them. CDR3 size: 13 residues.

This clone was recorded once. The chain combines TRBV25-1 with TRBJ2-1; 12 bases are shared with TRBD2. This CDR3 has 14 amino acids. Trimming cost V 5 bases and J 9 bases; bases outside gene matches: 5. Per the germline V gene, CDR1 is MGHDK and CDR2 is SYGVNS. The CDR3: CASSLAGGPSEQFF. For the CDR3, the DNA is TGTGCCAGCAGTCTAGCGGGAGGGCCGAGTGAGCAGTTCTTC.

The chain is built from TRBV7-7 and TRBJ1-1; the D is unclear. Trimming stripped 0 bases from V and 3 bases from J, with 5 bases between. The CDR3 is made up of 13 amino acids. Germline V lookup: CDR1 SSHAT, CDR2 FNYEAQ (reference sequence). The CDR3: CASSLAQDTEAFF. As DNA, the CDR3 is TGTGCCAGCAGCTTAGCTCAGGACACTGAAGCTTTCTTT. The full variable domain, with the rest looked up from reference TRBV7-7 and TRBJ1-1, is GAGVSQSPRYKVTKRGQDVTLRCDPISSHATLYWYQQALGQGPEFLTYFNYEAQPDKSGLPSDRFSAERPEGSISTLTIQRTEQRDSAMYRCASSLAQDTEAFFGQGTRLTVV.

This chain uses TRBV30 with TRBJ1-5; D is unresolved. Germline CDR1 GTSNPN, CDR2 SVGIG (reference sequence). Trimming pared 3 bases from V and 2 bases from J, leaving 11 bases between. The CDR3 spans 14 residues. The CDR3 sequence: CAWRTAGGNQPQHF. As DNA, the CDR3 is TGTGCCTGGAGGACTGCGGGTGGCAATCAGCCCCAGCATTTT.